This TCR beta chain was recorded in a study of CD8 T cells in Susac syndrome. The CDR3 loop spans 13 amino acids. The germline V gene has CDR1 DFQATT and CDR2 SNEGSKA (reference sequence). Deletions cut 3 bases from V and 0 bases from J, with 8 bases between. RNA amounts of about 0.5 to 1 ug underwent reverse transcription with random hexamers. TCRdb independently ran MiXCR on the immunoSEQ multiplex PCR reads; one entry per CDR3 protein. This sample has 75,000 to 95,000 distinct CDR3 sequences, with approximately 95% found just once. Sequencing input: CD8+ T cells from PBMCs. The receptor's source is a human donor with Susac syndrome. The chain employs TRBV20-1 and TRBJ1-2; D is uncertain. The DNA of the CDR3 is TGCAGTGCTAGTTCGTGGACTAACTATGGCTACACCTTC. It specifies CSASSWTNYGYTF.